This T cell receptor beta chain originates from a study of metastatic and nonmetastatic thyroid tumors. Overall study findings and caveats: Malignant thyroid tumors reportedly had TCR beta diversity that was significantly higher than in benign nodules, in blood and tumor.

The CDR3 totals 14 residues. The germline V gene has CDR1 SGHRS and CDR2 YFSETQ. The V segment lost 4 bases and the J segment 6 bases; nucleotides outside the gene matches: 3. This clone is classed as medium-sized (0.01 to 0.1%). No antigen is known for it. Thyroid surgery had not been preceded by any treatment in any patient. TCRdb re-called the PCR reads via MiXCR. The sample has roughly 16,000 clones; about 21% are singletons. J is TRBJ2-2 and V is TRBV5-1, with TRBD1 matching 10 bases. Sequenced: blood. The receptor was derived from a female donor with papillary thyroid cancer or a benign thyroid nodule (not recorded which). Some clones in this sample may be carry-over from other donors' samples. CDR3 nucleotide sequence: TGCGCCAGCAGCCTGACAGGGGGCCCCGGGGAGCTGTTTTTT. This encodes CASSLTGGPGELFF.